This T cell receptor (beta chain) is drawn from a study of blood T cell repertoires in COVID-19 (dated by TCRdb to 2018 to 2020). For context, the study as a whole: The collaborator samples originated in the United States, Italy and Spain and spanned the acute and convalescent phases of COVID-19. The prospective study material was composed of cDNA or gDNA derived from T cells, B-cell-depleted T cells, or PBMCs. The dataset comprised deeply sampled blood TCRbeta repertoires from subjects exposed to, actively infected with, or recovered from COVID-19. The repertoires were released in a freely available public database intended as a resource for research on the immune response to SARS-CoV-2. The samples were drawn from two sources: the first 160 participants of the ongoing ImmuneRACE study, and 1,254 subjects contributed by 6 global collaborators. Nearly every sample came with metadata listing a de-identified subject ID, COVID-19 status, age in years and sex. HLA class I and class II types, where available, came from metadata supplied by the sample provider rather than from assay-based typing. Study-wide findings and limitations: The amount of clinical and demographic metadata varied by source and participant and was provided uncurated.

From the cysteine up to the phenylalanine, the CDR3 has a length of 16 residues. Only the CDR3 region is kept as DNA, spanning 48 bases read in frame from base 1. Trimming at the junction amounts to 3 bases on V and 0 bases on J, and the germline ends lie 12 bases apart. The germline V gene sets CDR1 to LGHNA and CDR2 to YSLEER. In regard to this clone: Its antigen has not been determined. No per-base quality is available; no much larger clone lies one base away.

TCRbeta CDR3 regions were amplified from genomic DNA by means of the immunoSEQ Assay, a bias-controlled multiplex PCR. Turning to the authors' computational methods: Nucleated cell counts per sample were estimated from amplification of reference gene primers within the assay. To quantify the absolute abundance of each unique TCRbeta CDR3 rearrangement, sequence reads were collapsed and filtered. Productive Simpson clonality was computed per sample as the square root of Simpson's diversity index over productive rearrangements. TCRdb re-hosts the immuneACCESS table, in-frame sequences only. Its copies lack some clones; in the studies checked, an unresolved V gene accounts for under half of them, and the cause for the rest is not known. That table furnishes V, J and clone size, whereas the DNA furnished D and trimming. The table for this sample lists 90,000 to 150,000 clones; more than 75% of them were counted only once. The top ten constitute 3% to 5% of the sample.

Whole blood was collected in K2EDTA tubes by collaborating institutions according to the institutions' own protocols. For TCRbeta analysis, collaborators shipped samples as frozen whole blood, isolated PBMCs, or DNA extracted from either of those sample types. The sequencing sample was made of peripheral blood. This TCR derives from a man aged 55 to 70 with acute or convalescent COVID-19. The receptor chain draws on TRBV4-3 and TRBJ2-4, and the D gene may be TRBD2, 5 bases matching. The CDR3: CASSQDVGLAKNIQYF. Read as DNA, the sequence is TGCGCCAGCAGCCAGGATGTAGGACTAGCCAAAAACATTCAGTACTTC.